Presented here are 8 T cell receptor beta chains from one specimen sequenced in a study of T cell repertoires in cytomegalovirus infection. Their target antigens are unknown. TCRdb used MiXCR to reprocess the reads, holding one entry per CDR3 protein. Here the sample spans around 200,000 distinct CDR3 sequences, approximately 38% being singletons. Specimen: CD8+ T cells from cultured PBMCs, collected from culture after CMV antigen stimulation. The receptors originated from a human donor in good health (CMV status not recorded). Some clones in this sample may be carry-over from other donors' samples.

The rearrangement links TRBV4-1 to TRBJ2-1; maybe TRBD1 (6 bases). Germline V gene data show CDR1 as MGHRA and CDR2 as YSYEKL. The CDR3 extends over 18 amino acids. Trimming stripped 1 base from V and 12 bases from J, with 28 bases between. As DNA, the CDR3 is TGCGCCAGCAGCCAAGTAACTCCGGCGCAGGGGTCCCAAATGAGGCAGTTCTTC. It specifies CASSQVTPAQGSQMRQFF.

The rearrangement joins TRBV7-9 to TRBJ2-1; D is unclear. The germline CDR1 and CDR2 sequences are SEHNR and FQNEAQ (reference sequence). CDR3 length: 11 residues. V dropped 5 bases and J dropped 8 bases, with 7 bases sitting between them. CDR3 region: CASSPAYEQFF. The CDR3, as DNA: TGTGCCAGCAGCCCAGCCTATGAGCAGTTCTTC.

The chain employs TRBV9 and TRBJ1-6; no reliable D call. Trimming stripped 3 bases from V and 7 bases from J, with 11 bases between. This CDR3 region has 14 residues. Per germline, CDR1 SGDLS and CDR2 YYNGEE. CDR3 sequence reads: CASSGSVGNSPLHF. The DNA of the CDR3 is TGTGCCAGCAGCGGGTCAGTGGGGAATTCACCCCTCCACTTT.

The chain joins TRBV2 to TRBJ2-1; D gene uncertain. The CDR3 is 16 amino acids. CDR1 is SNHLY, CDR2 FYNNEI, per germline. Trimming stripped 3 bases from V and 4 bases from J, with 16 bases between. The CDR3 loop reads CASSDPGGRLYNEQFF. CDR3 coding DNA: TGTGCCAGCAGTGACCCCGGTGGTAGATTATACAATGAGCAGTTCTTC.

The chain combines TRBV20-1 with TRBJ2-7; no definite D call. This CDR3 has 16 amino acids. CDR1 and CDR2 (germline): DFQATT, SNEGSKA (reference sequence). Trimming pared 7 bases from V and 5 bases from J, leaving 27 bases between. CDR3 bases: TGCAGTGTTACGCTCCCCAACACTCTGGATCTGCACGAGCAGTACTTC. This codes for CSVTLPNTLDLHEQYF.

The rearrangement links TRBV28 to TRBJ2-5; 9 bases align to TRBD2. V gave up 3 bases and J gave up 5 bases; unmatched junction bases: 10. The CDR3 consists of 16 residues. Germline CDR1 reads MDHEN; CDR2 reads SYDVKM. CDR3 DNA: TGTGCCAGCAGTTTCTCGCGCGGGAGGGCCGGGGAGACCCAGTACTTC. Its translation is CASSFSRGRAGETQYF.

The chain has TRBV7-9 and TRBJ2-5; D might be TRBD2 (6 bases). Germline V lookup: CDR1 SEHNR, CDR2 FQNEAQ (reference sequence). The CDR3 is 15 amino acids. Trimming stripped 1 base from V and 9 bases from J, with 18 bases between. CDR3 coding DNA: TGTGCCAGCAGCTTAGTCGTAGCTAGCGCTACGGCCCAGTACTTC. It is translated as CASSLVVASATAQYF.

This chain uses TRBV9 with TRBJ2-7, with 10 bases matching TRBD1. CDR1 is SGDLS and CDR2 is YYNGEE in the germline V gene. The CDR3 contains 15 residues. V gave up 3 bases and J gave up 6 bases; unmatched junction bases: 9. For the CDR3, the DNA is TGTGCCAGCAGCGCTGCTCCGGGACAGGGGACCGAGCAGTACTTC. Protein sequence: CASSAAPGQGTEQYF.